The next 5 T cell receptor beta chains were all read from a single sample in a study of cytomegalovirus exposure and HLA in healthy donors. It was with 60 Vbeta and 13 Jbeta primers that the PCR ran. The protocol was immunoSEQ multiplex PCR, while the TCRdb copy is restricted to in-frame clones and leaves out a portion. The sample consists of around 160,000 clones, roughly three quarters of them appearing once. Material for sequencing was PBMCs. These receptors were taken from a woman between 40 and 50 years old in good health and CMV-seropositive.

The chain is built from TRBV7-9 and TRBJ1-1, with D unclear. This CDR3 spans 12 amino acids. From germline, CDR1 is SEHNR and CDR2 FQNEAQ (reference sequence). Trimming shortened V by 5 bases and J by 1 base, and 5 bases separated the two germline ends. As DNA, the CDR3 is TGTGCCAGCAGCCGAGGGAACACTGAAGCTTTCTTT. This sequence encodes CASSRGNTEAFF.

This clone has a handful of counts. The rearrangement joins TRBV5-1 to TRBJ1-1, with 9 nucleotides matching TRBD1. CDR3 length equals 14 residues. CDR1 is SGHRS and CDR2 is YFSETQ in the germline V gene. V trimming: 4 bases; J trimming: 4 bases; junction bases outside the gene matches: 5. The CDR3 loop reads CASSRTGGSTEAFF. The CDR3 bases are TGCGCCAGCAGCCGAACAGGGGGCAGCACTGAAGCTTTCTTT. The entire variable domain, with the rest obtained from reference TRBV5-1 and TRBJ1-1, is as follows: KAGVTQTPRYLIKTRGQQVTLSCSPISGHRSVSWYQQTPGQGLQFLFEYFSETQRNKGNFPGRFSGRQFSNSRSEMNVSTLELGDSALYLCASSRTGGSTEAFFGQGTRLTVV.

DNA of the CDR3: TGTGCCAGCTCACCGACAGGGATCGAGCAGTACTTC. This translates into CASSPTGIEQYF. The rearrangement joins TRBV18 to TRBJ2-7, with 7 nucleotides matching TRBD1. Germline CDR1 reads KGHSH; CDR2 reads LQKENI. V was clipped by 3 bases and J by 6 bases; unmatched bases: 2. The CDR3 length is 12 residues. Combining the CDR3 with reference TRBV18 and TRBJ2-7 gives the whole variable domain NAGVMQNPRHLVRRRGQEARLRCSPMKGHSHVYWYRQLPEEGLKFMVYLQKENIIDESGMPKERFSAEFPKEGPSILRIQQVVRGDSAAYFCASSPTGIEQYFGPGTRLTVT.

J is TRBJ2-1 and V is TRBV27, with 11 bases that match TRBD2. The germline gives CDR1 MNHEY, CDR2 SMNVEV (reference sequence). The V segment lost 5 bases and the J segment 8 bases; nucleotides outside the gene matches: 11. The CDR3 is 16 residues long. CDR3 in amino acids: CASSPGPDSGGDEQFF. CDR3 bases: TGTGCCAGCAGTCCCGGGCCGGATAGCGGGGGGGATGAGCAGTTCTTC.

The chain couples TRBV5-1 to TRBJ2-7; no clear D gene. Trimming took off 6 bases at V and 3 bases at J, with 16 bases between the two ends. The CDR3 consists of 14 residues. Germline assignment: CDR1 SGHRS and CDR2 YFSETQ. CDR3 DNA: TGCGCCAGCACCCTTCTGGCAGGCGTCTACGAGCAGTACTTC. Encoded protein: CASTLLAGVYEQYF.